This T cell receptor beta chain was found in a study of blood T cell repertoires in COVID-19. About the study: T cells, B-cell-depleted T cells, or PBMCs supplied cDNA or gDNA.

The CDR3 is 17 residues long. Germline CDR1 LGHNA, CDR2 YSLEER. V shed 4 bases, J shed 9 bases, and the junction held 12 bases outside the gene matches. In the original analysis: Estimation of nucleated cell counts was performed using reference gene primer amplification. Generated by immunoSEQ multiplex PCR, the TCRdb table keeps only in-frame clones and is missing some. V and J calls plus clone size are reproduced from that table; the DNA served to infer D and trimming. The sample consists of 300,000 to 350,000 clones, 87% of them appearing once. The sequenced material came from peripheral blood. The receptor was derived from a man younger than 30 with active or convalescent COVID-19. V is TRBV4-3 and J is TRBJ1-6; 10 bases agree with TRBD1. The DNA of the CDR3 is TGCGCCAGCAGCCGTATTGGACAGGGGGAAGGGGGTTCACCCCTCCACTTT. Translating it yields CASSRIGQGEGGSPLHF.